This TCR beta chain was sequenced in a study of CD8 T cells in ankylosing spondylitis. This clonotype was found a few times. Its antigen remains unknown. Library preparation for TCR beta used quantitative 5'-RACE with molecular barcodes. One entry per CDR3 protein, called by TCRdb with MiXCR from the 5' RACE reads. This sample carries about 450,000 distinct CDR3 sequences, 25% to 30% of them seen once, and the ten largest clones take 0.89%. V dropped 3 bases and J dropped 6; count of bases not matched to a gene: 6. The CDR3 is 14 residues long. Germline CDR1 reads DFQATT; CDR2 reads SNEGSKA (reference sequence). Study outcomes and limitations: Disease-linked clones bore a CD8+ phenotype and were relatively rare in peripheral blood. A motif in TCR beta, a set of about eight highly homologous variants, appeared characteristic of ankylosing spondylitis blood. Past research had described some motif variants in reactive arthritis synovial fluid and blood. Reports say disease-linked clones showed up significantly more in matched ankylosing spondylitis synovial fluid.

This chain links TRBV20-1 with TRBJ1-5, with 9 bases matching TRBD1. The TCR comes from a male donor with ankylosing spondylitis. The sequenced sample consisted of blood, either unsorted or a sorted T cell fraction (not recorded which). The chain's CDR3 is CSASGQGPGQPQHF. CDR3 DNA sequence: TGCAGTGCTAGCGGACAGGGGCCCGGTCAGCCCCAGCATTTT.